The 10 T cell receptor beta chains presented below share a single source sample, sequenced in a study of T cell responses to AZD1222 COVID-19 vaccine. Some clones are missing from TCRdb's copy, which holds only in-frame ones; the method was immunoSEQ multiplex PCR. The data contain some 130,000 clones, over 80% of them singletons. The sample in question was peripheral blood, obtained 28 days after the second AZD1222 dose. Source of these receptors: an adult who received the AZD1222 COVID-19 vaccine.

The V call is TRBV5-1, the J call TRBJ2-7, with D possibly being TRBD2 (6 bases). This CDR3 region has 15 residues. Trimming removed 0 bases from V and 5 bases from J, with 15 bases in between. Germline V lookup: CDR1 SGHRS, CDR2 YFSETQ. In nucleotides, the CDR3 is TGCGCCAGCAGCTTGGCGGAGGGAGTCTTCCACGAGCAGTACTTC. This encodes CASSLAEGVFHEQYF.

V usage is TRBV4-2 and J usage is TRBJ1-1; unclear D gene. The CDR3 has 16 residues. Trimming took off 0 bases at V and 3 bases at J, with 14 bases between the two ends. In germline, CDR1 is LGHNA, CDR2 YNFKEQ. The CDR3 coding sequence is TGTGCCAGCAGCCAAGATAGGTCCACCTCGGACACTGAAGCTTTCTTT. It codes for CASSQDRSTSDTEAFF.

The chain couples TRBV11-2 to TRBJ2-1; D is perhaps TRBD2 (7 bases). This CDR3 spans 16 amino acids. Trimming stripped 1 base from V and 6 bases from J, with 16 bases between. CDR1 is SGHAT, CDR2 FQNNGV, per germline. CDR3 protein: CASSLVRGGPANEQFF. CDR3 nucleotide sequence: TGTGCCAGCAGCTTAGTTAGGGGGGGGCCAGCCAATGAGCAGTTCTTC. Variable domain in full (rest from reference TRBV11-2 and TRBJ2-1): EAGVAQSPRYKIIEKRQSVAFWCNPISGHATLYWYQQILGQGPKLLIQFQNNGVVDDSQLPKDRFSAERLKGVDSTLKIQPAKLEDSAVYLCASSLVRGGPANEQFFGPGTRLTVL.

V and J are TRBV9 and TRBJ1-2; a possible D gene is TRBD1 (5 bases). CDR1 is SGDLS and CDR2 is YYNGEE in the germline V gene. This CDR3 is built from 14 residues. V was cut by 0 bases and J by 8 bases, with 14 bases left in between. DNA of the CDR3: TGTGCCAGCAGCGTAGGGAGTGGGGCAGGGGGCTACACCTTC. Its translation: CASSVGSGAGGYTF.

This CDR3 is CARGQYLPGANVLTF. The CDR3 DNA is TGTGCCAGGGGACAGTACCTCCCTGGGGCCAACGTCCTGACTTTC. This sequence joins TRBV7-3 and TRBJ2-6, with TRBD1 identical over 7 bases. The J segment lost 2 bases and the V segment lost 9 bases, leaving 7 bases of the junction unmatched. In germline, CDR1 is SGHTA, CDR2 FQGTGA. This CDR3 comprises 15 residues. Full variable domain (remainder filled in from reference TRBV7-3 and TRBJ2-6): GAGVSQTPSNKVTEKGKYVELRCDPISGHTALYWYRQSLGQGPEFLIYFQGTGAADDSGLPNDRFFAVRPEGSVSTLKIQRTERGDSAVYLCARGQYLPGANVLTFGAGSRLTVL.

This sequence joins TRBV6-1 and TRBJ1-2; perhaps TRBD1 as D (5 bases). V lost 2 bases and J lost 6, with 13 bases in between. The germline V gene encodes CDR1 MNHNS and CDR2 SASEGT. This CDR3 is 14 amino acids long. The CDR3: CASSEPGRADGYTF. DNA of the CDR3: TGTGCCAGCAGTGAACCAGGCAGGGCGGATGGCTACACCTTC.

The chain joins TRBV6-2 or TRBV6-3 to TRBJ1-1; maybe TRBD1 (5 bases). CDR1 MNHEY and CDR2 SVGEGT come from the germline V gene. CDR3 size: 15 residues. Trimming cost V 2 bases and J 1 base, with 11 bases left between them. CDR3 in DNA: TGTGCCAGCAGTTACGTTGGGGCACAGAACACTGAAGCTTTCTTT. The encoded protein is CASSYVGAQNTEAFF.

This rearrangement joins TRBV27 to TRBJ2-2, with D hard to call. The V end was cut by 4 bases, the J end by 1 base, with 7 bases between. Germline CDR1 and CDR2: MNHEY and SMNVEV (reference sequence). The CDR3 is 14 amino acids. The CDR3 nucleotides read TGTGCCAGCAGTTCCCTGAGGAACACCGGGGAGCTGTTTTTT. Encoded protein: CASSSLRNTGELFF.

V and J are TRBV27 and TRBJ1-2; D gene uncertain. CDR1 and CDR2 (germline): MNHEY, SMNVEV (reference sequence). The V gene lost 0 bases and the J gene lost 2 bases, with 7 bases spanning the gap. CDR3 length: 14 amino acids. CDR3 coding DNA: TGTGCCAGCAGTTTATCTGGAGGGAACTATGGCTACACCTTC. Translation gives CASSLSGGNYGYTF.

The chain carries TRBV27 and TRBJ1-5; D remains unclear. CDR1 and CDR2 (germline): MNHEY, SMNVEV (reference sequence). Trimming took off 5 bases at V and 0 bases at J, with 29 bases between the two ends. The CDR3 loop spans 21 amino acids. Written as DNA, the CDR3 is TGTGCCAGCAGTCCCCCGGACCGAGGGCTATTCGTACTCAATAGCAATCAGCCCCAGCATTTT. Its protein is CASSPPDRGLFVLNSNQPQHF.